The next 23 T cell receptor beta chains were all read from a single sample in a study of blood T cells in healthy people across ages. Then a second PCR, running about 7 to 11 cycles, was carried out with a sample-barcoded 5' primer and a J-beta primer mix. One entry per CDR3 protein results from TCRdb running MiXCR on the 5' RACE reads. Here the sample spans 450,000 to 700,000 distinct CDR3 sequences, 25% to 30% being singletons. The sequencing input was blood. Receptors originate from a woman between 65 and 79 years old in good health.

This clonotype was found a few times. This chain joins TRBV28 and TRBJ2-7; 9 bases match TRBD1. Looked up from germline, CDR1 is MDHEN and CDR2 is SYDVKM. The CDR3 contains 16 residues. Unmatched junction bases numbered 8, after V lost 5 bases and J lost 0 bases. The CDR3 bases are TGTGCCAGCAGTGCCTCCGGGACAGGGAGCTCCTACGAGCAGTACTTC. It codes for CASSASGTGSSYEQYF.

This sequence joins TRBV20-1 and TRBJ1-2, with D possibly TRBD1 on 5 matching bases. The CDR3 consists of 12 residues. Germline V gene lookup returns CDR1 DFQATT and CDR2 SNEGSKA (reference sequence). Trimming left V 1 base short and J 6 bases short, with 9 bases between. DNA of the CDR3: TGCAGTGCTAGAGCAGGGATTGATGGCTACACCTTC. Translation: CSARAGIDGYTF.

This clonotype was counted only a few times. V and J are TRBV7-3 and TRBJ1-1, with no clear D. Germline lookup yields CDR1 SGHTA and CDR2 FQGTGA. V lost 6 bases and J 3 bases, leaving 8 bases between the germline ends. The CDR3 consists of 12 residues. CDR3 loop: CASRGGDTEAFF. DNA for the CDR3: TGTGCCAGCAGAGGAGGAGACACTGAAGCTTTCTTT.

The chain couples TRBV20-1 to TRBJ1-5; D is possibly TRBD1 (6 bases). There are 15 residues in the CDR3. V lost 1 base to trimming and J lost 0 bases, with 10 bases between them. Per germline, CDR1 DFQATT and CDR2 SNEGSKA (reference sequence). CDR3 residues: CSARVTGFSNQPQHF. The CDR3 nucleotides read TGCAGTGCTAGAGTAACAGGGTTTAGCAATCAGCCCCAGCATTTT.

The genes are TRBV5-1 and TRBJ1-1, with 8 bases identical to TRBD1. The V segment lost 4 bases and the J segment 9 bases; nucleotides outside the gene matches: 5. Germline values: CDR1 SGHRS, CDR2 YFSETQ. The CDR3 extends over 12 amino acids. The CDR3 protein is CASSMGQAQAFF. In DNA, the CDR3 is TGCGCCAGCAGCATGGGACAGGCCCAAGCTTTCTTT.

This clonotype showed up just a few times. This rearrangement joins TRBV28 to TRBJ2-7; the match to TRBD2 covers 8 bases. Looked up from germline, CDR1 is MDHEN and CDR2 is SYDVKM. The V segment lost 6 bases and the J segment 4 bases; nucleotides outside the gene matches: 8. CDR3 length: 14 residues. This CDR3 reads CASSTGGGLYEQYF. CDR3 in DNA: TGTGCCAGCAGCACGGGGGGGGGTTTATACGAGCAGTACTTC.

The chain has TRBV5-4 and TRBJ2-3; maybe TRBD1 (6 bases). Germline loops: CDR1 SGHNT, CDR2 YYREEE (reference sequence). V was trimmed by 4 bases and J by 0 bases, leaving 15 bases between them. The CDR3 loop spans 16 amino acids. The CDR3: CASSNRQARSTDTQYF. CDR3 in DNA: TGTGCCAGCAGCAACCGACAGGCTAGAAGCACAGATACGCAGTATTTT. Full variable domain (missing parts from reference TRBV5-4 and TRBJ2-3): ETGVTQSPTHLIKTRGQQVTLRCSSQSGHNTVSWYQQALGQGPQFIFQYYREEENGRGNFPPRFSGLQFPNYSSELNVNALELDDSALYLCASSNRQARSTDTQYFGPGTRLTVL.

V and J are TRBV5-1 and TRBJ2-5, with D maybe TRBD2 (5 bases). Gene TRBJ2-7 matches the end of the DNA better, so the J call may be wrong. The CDR3 runs 15 residues. Germline V gene data show CDR1 as SGHRS and CDR2 as YFSETQ. CDR3 region: CASSAQSDGTYEQYF. DNA for the CDR3: TGCGCCAGCAGCGCGCAGTCGGACGGGACCTACGAGCAGTACTTC.

This clonotype has more than one count but fewer than ten. The J gene is TRBJ1-1, the V gene TRBV7-9, with D perhaps TRBD1 (5 bases). The CDR3 length is 13 residues. V dropped 4 bases and J dropped 10 bases, with 16 bases sitting between them. Germline CDR1 reads SEHNR; CDR2 reads FQNEAQ (reference sequence). CDR3 amino acids: CASSSSGVYAAFF. The CDR3 bases are TGTGCCAGCAGCTCCTCGGGGGTATATGCAGCTTTCTTT. The variable domain in full, with the rest retrieved from reference TRBV7-9 and TRBJ1-1, is DTGVSQNPRHKITKRGQNVTFRCDPISEHNRLYWYRQTLGQGPEFLTYFQNEAQLEKSRLLSDRFSAERPKGSFSTLEIQRTEQGDSAMYLCASSSSGVYAAFFGQGTRLTVV.

The chain employs TRBV7-9 and TRBJ1-2; D gene unclear. CDR3 size: 15 residues. V dropped 0 bases and J dropped 8 bases, with 16 bases sitting between them. Germline CDR1 is SEHNR and CDR2 is FQNEAQ (reference sequence). As DNA, the CDR3 is TGTGCCAGCAGCTTAGCATACGGACCTTATGGAGGCTACACCTTC. Amino acids: CASSLAYGPYGGYTF. The entire variable domain, with the rest obtained from reference TRBV7-9 and TRBJ1-2, is as follows: DTGVSQNPRHKITKRGQNVTFRCDPISEHNRLYWYRQTLGQGPEFLTYFQNEAQLEKSRLLSDRFSAERPKGSFSTLEIQRTEQGDSAMYLCASSLAYGPYGGYTFGSGTRLTVV.

There are a few counts of this clonotype. The chain joins TRBV20-1 to TRBJ2-1; the D call may be TRBD1 or TRBD2 (5 bases each). Germline CDR1 reads DFQATT; CDR2 reads SNEGSKA (reference sequence). The CDR3 sequence is 17 residues long. V shed 3 bases and J shed 12 bases, with 30 bases lying between them. The CDR3 reads CSARGTSQGPSVSGQFF. For the CDR3, the DNA is TGCAGTGCTAGGGGTACTTCCCAGGGACCTTCGGTTTCTGGGCAGTTCTTC.

The rearrangement joins TRBV5-1 to TRBJ1-2; 8 bases are shared with TRBD1. This CDR3 has 14 residues. Germline CDR1 SGHRS, CDR2 YFSETQ. The V and J ends lost 0 bases and 8 bases, in that order; junction bases with no gene match: 6. The DNA of the CDR3 is TGCGCCAGCAGCTTGGAGCCTACAGGGGGAGGCTACACCTTC. Its protein is CASSLEPTGGGYTF.

This clonotype was seen a handful of times. Here the CDR3 DNA reads TGCGCCAGCAGCTTGGAGGGGACAGGGTTCCACGAGCAGTACTTC. This sequence encodes CASSLEGTGFHEQYF. The V and J genes are TRBV5-1 and TRBJ2-1; 9 nucleotides agree with TRBD1. The closer fit of TRBJ2-7 to the DNA end suggests the J call may be wrong. The CDR3 is 15 residues long. Germline CDR1 is SGHRS and CDR2 is YFSETQ.

This chain connects TRBV7-3 to TRBJ1-4; perhaps TRBD1 as D (5 bases). V lost 0 bases and J 6 bases, leaving 11 bases between the germline ends. CDR1 and CDR2 (germline): SGHTA, FQGTGA. This CDR3 is built from 15 residues. The CDR3 nucleotides read TGTGCCAGCAGCTTAACGGGGCTGGCGGATGAAAAACTGTTTTTT. This sequence encodes CASSLTGLADEKLFF.

J is TRBJ2-1 and V is TRBV20-1, with 8 bases identical to TRBD2. Germline assignment: CDR1 DFQATT and CDR2 SNEGSKA (reference sequence). CDR3 length: 15 residues. The ends lost 5 bases at V and 5 bases at J; junction bases unmatched: 11. This CDR3 is CSAPSVAGIDNEQFF. The CDR3 region has the DNA TGCAGTGCTCCTTCGGTAGCGGGGATAGACAATGAGCAGTTCTTC.

This clonotype was seen a few times. The chain links TRBV20-1 to TRBJ2-5, with 7 bases identical to TRBD1. The tail of the sequence fits TRBJ2-1 better, so the J call may be wrong. The CDR3 is 12 amino acids. Germline V gene data show CDR1 as DFQATT and CDR2 as SNEGSKA (reference sequence). Here the CDR3 DNA reads TGCAGTGCTGAGAGGGGGCGCAATGAGCAGTTCTTC. This encodes CSAERGRNEQFF.

The chain links TRBV20-1 to TRBJ2-7; 8 bases are shared with TRBD2. Germline V gene sequence: CDR1 DFQATT, CDR2 SNEGSKA (reference sequence). CDR3 size: 15 residues. The trim removed 0 bases at V and 0 bases at J, leaving 4 bases unmatched. CDR3 sequence reads: CSARDSGVFSYEQYF. The CDR3 bases are TGCAGTGCTAGAGATAGCGGGGTCTTCTCCTACGAGCAGTACTTC.

This clonotype has a handful of counts. The chain uses TRBV2 and TRBJ2-3; the match to TRBD2 covers 11 bases. Germline V CDR1 and CDR2: SNHLY, FYNNEI. With V trimmed by 6 bases and J by 3 bases, 8 bases remained unmatched. CDR3 length: 16 amino acids. The CDR3 sequence: CASSEQGLADTDTQYF. CDR3 nucleotides: TGTGCCAGCAGCGAGCAGGGACTAGCGGATACAGATACGCAGTATTTT. Based on the CDR3 plus reference TRBV2 and TRBJ2-3, the full variable domain is EPEVTQTPSHQVTQMGQEVILRCVPISNHLYFYWYRQILGQKVEFLVSFYNNEISEKSEIFDDQFSVERPDGSNFTLKIRSTKLEDSAMYFCASSEQGLADTDTQYFGPGTRLTVL.

The rearrangement uses TRBV28 and TRBJ1-5; 8 bases match TRBD1. Losses at the gene ends were 5 bases for V and 6 bases for J; bases not matched to a gene: 15. Looked up from germline, CDR1 is MDHEN and CDR2 is SYDVKM. This CDR3 region has 17 residues. The CDR3 sequence: CASSLTRGRGISQPQHF. CDR3 DNA: TGTGCCAGCAGTCTCACCAGGGGGCGAGGGATAAGTCAGCCCCAGCATTTT.

The chain recombines TRBV12-5 with TRBJ1-5, with 9 positions matching TRBD1. V trimming: 4 bases; J trimming: 4 bases; junction bases outside the gene matches: 2. CDR1 and CDR2 from the germline V gene are LGHNT and FRNRAP. CDR3 length: 14 residues. The CDR3 spells CASGSTGGNQPQHF. CDR3 DNA: TGTGCTAGTGGTTCGACAGGGGGAAATCAGCCCCAGCATTTT.

This clonotype was observed a few times. This rearrangement joins TRBV12-3 or TRBV12-4 to TRBJ1-4, with no clear D. The CDR3 is made up of 14 amino acids. Trimming stripped 3 bases from V and 5 bases from J, with 10 bases between. This chain's CDR3 is CASSLRAANEKLFF. The CDR3 DNA sequence: TGTGCCAGCAGTTTGCGGGCAGCGAATGAAAAACTGTTTTTT.

The chain has TRBV20-1 and TRBJ2-7; D may match TRBD1 or TRBD2 (6 bases each). This CDR3 is built from 16 residues. Germline CDR1 reads DFQATT; CDR2 reads SNEGSKA (reference sequence). Trimming removed 0 bases from V and 2 bases from J, with 17 bases in between. CDR3 sequence reads: CSARDFLEGVAYEQYF. The CDR3 DNA sequence: TGCAGTGCTAGAGATTTCTTGGAGGGGGTAGCCTACGAGCAGTACTTC.

This clonotype was observed a few times. The rearrangement joins TRBV20-1 to TRBJ2-7; D gene uncertain. The germline V gene encodes CDR1 DFQATT and CDR2 SNEGSKA (reference sequence). This CDR3 is 14 amino acids long. V lost 0 bases and J 2 bases, leaving 11 bases between the germline ends. CDR3 nucleotides: TGCAGTGCTAGAGATCCGACCAACCCCTACGAGCAGTACTTC. This codes for CSARDPTNPYEQYF.